Listed here is a single TCR beta chain. The CDR3 has 12 residues. Per germline, CDR1 SGHTA and CDR2 FQGTGA. Trimming left V 3 bases short and J 11 bases short, with 12 bases between. This entry comes from a study of early stage breast cancer tumors. Clones were sequenced by immunoSEQ multiplex PCR, and TCRdb holds only the in-frame ones, with some missing. The table lists around 78,000 clones, approximately 79% of them singletons. The clonotype originates from a person aged 55 to 69 with breast cancer. V is TRBV7-3 and J is TRBJ2-3; either TRBD1 or TRBD2 may supply D (5 bases each). Input material: blood. CDR3 in DNA: TGTGCCAGCAGCTTCAGGGAGAAAGGGCAGTATTTT. Its protein product is CASSFREKGQYF.